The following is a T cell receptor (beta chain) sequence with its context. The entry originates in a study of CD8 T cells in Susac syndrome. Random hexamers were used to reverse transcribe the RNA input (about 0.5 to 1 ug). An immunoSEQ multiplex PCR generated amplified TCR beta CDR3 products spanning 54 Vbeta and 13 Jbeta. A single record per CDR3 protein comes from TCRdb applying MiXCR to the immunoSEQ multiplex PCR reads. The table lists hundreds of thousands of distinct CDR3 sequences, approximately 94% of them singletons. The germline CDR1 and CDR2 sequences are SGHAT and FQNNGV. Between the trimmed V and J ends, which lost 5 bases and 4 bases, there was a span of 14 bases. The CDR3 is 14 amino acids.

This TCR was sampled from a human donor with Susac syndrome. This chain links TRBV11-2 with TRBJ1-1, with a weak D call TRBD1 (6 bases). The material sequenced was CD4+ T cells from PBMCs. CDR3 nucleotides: TGTGCCAGCAGCCCGACAGGAGCGGGCACTGAAGCTTTCTTT. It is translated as CASSPTGAGTEAFF.